A single sample gave rise to the 22 T cell receptor beta chains below, sequenced in a study of identical twins. MiXCR, run by TCRdb on the 5' RACE reads, gives a single entry per CDR3 protein. The sample contains 400,000 to 500,000 distinct CDR3 sequences, 13% to 15% of which appear only once. This sample also belongs to another study, concerning yellow fever vaccine responses in identical twins.

The material sequenced was CD4+ T cells sorted from blood. The receptor source for this set is a woman younger than 35 in good health.

This clonotype has more than one count but fewer than ten. A read error may produce the germline difference seen at one junction end. The V and J genes are TRBV7-2 and TRBJ1-1; TRBD1 is a possible D gene (6 bases). Germline CDR1 and CDR2: SGHTA and FQGNSA. The CDR3 extends over 15 amino acids. In DNA, the CDR3 is TGTGCCAACAGCTTACAGGGAGGGAGTTACACTGAAGCTTTCTTT. This gives the protein CANSLQGGSYTEAFF.

The chain recombines TRBV7-2 with TRBJ1-1; D is unresolved. Germline loops: CDR1 SGHTA, CDR2 FQGNSA. The CDR3 totals 14 residues. Trimming stripped 3 bases from V and 0 bases from J, with 8 bases between. The CDR3 coding sequence is TGTGCCAGCAGCTTCCTCGGCCTGAACACTGAAGCTTTCTTT. Its protein product is CASSFLGLNTEAFF.

This clonotype was observed at least ten times. The chain couples TRBV7-9 to TRBJ1-1; TRBD1 might be the D (6 bases). V was clipped by 5 bases and J by 6 bases, with 16 bases between them. Germline V gives CDR1 SEHNR, CDR2 FQNEAQ (reference sequence). This CDR3 is built from 14 residues. The CDR3 protein is CASSHRVEDAEAFF. The DNA of the CDR3 is TGTGCCAGCAGCCACAGGGTCGAGGACGCTGAAGCTTTCTTT. The entire variable domain, with the rest obtained from reference TRBV7-9 and TRBJ1-1, is as follows: DTGVSQNPRHKITKRGQNVTFRCDPISEHNRLYWYRQTLGQGPEFLTYFQNEAQLEKSRLLSDRFSAERPKGSFSTLEIQRTEQGDSAMYLCASSHRVEDAEAFFGQGTRLTVV.

The V and J genes are TRBV3-1 and TRBJ2-1; D not certain. Trimming removed 0 bases at V and 0 bases at J, with 6 bases between. The CDR3 length is 15 residues. Germline lookup yields CDR1 LGHDT and CDR2 YNNKEL (reference sequence). CDR3 nucleotides: TGTGCCAGCAGCCAAGATTTGAGCTCCTACAATGAGCAGTTCTTC. Protein: CASSQDLSSYNEQFF.

This clonotype was counted a few times. V is TRBV9 and J is TRBJ2-7; D not resolved. The germline V gene encodes CDR1 SGDLS and CDR2 YYNGEE. V shed 0 bases and J shed 2 bases, with 18 bases lying between them. This CDR3 is built from 17 residues. CDR3 residues: CASSVGPLTGNAYEQYF. The CDR3 DNA is TGTGCCAGCAGCGTAGGACCTTTGACGGGTAACGCCTACGAGCAGTACTTC.

The chain is built from TRBV15 and TRBJ2-4; D is possibly TRBD2 (6 bases). This CDR3 region has 15 residues. Trimming stripped 3 bases from V and 0 bases from J, with 9 bases between. Germline-derived CDR1 and CDR2 are LNHNV and YYDKDF (reference sequence). CDR3 residues: CATSSPGEAKNIQYF. The CDR3 DNA sequence: TGTGCCACCAGCAGCCCGGGGGAAGCCAAAAACATTCAGTACTTC.

This clonotype was observed a few times. The J gene is TRBJ2-4, the V gene TRBV3-1; tentatively, D is TRBD1 or TRBD2 (5 bases each). The ends were cut back, 0 bases at V and 6 bases at J, with 12 bases in the middle. The CDR3 has 15 residues. Germline V CDR1 and CDR2: LGHDT, YNNKEL (reference sequence). The CDR3 DNA reads TGTGCCAGCAGCCAAGACCCAGAGGGGCTAAACATTCAGTACTTC. Amino acids: CASSQDPEGLNIQYF.

V and J are TRBV12-3 or TRBV12-4 and TRBJ2-1; 7 bases align to TRBD2. The CDR3 is 12 residues long. The V segment lost 5 bases and the J segment 15 bases; nucleotides outside the gene matches: 10. CDR3 region: CASSAMGLSTFF. The CDR3, as DNA: TGTGCCAGCAGTGCGATGGGACTAAGCACGTTCTTC.

This clonotype was detected only a few times. The CDR3 DNA is TGTGCCAGCTCACCTGCGGGAGGGCCCGTGGAGACCCAGTACTTC. It translates to CASSPAGGPVETQYF. The rearrangement links TRBV18 to TRBJ2-5; 9 bases agree with TRBD2. The germline gives CDR1 KGHSH, CDR2 LQKENI. This CDR3 is 15 amino acids long. V lost 3 bases to trimming and J lost 5 bases; unmatched junction nucleotides: 7.

This clonotype was counted only a few times. The CDR3 is CASSEGPTGRYEQYF. The CDR3 nucleotides read TGTGCCAGCAGTGAAGGCCCGACAGGGCGGTACGAGCAGTACTTC. V and J are TRBV2 and TRBJ2-7; 7 nucleotides match TRBD1. V gave up 1 base and J gave up 4 bases; unmatched junction bases: 7. This CDR3 spans 15 amino acids. Germline V gives CDR1 SNHLY, CDR2 FYNNEI.

This clonotype was seen repeatedly, ten times or more. The chain carries TRBV5-1 and TRBJ2-3, with 11 nucleotides matching TRBD2. The junction had 10 bases not matched to a gene; V was cut back by 1 base and J by 0 bases. CDR1 SGHRS and CDR2 YFSETQ come from the germline V gene. The CDR3 spans 19 residues. For the CDR3, the DNA is TGCGCCAGCAGCTTGACTAGCGGGGGACGTTTGACTAGCACAGATACGCAGTATTTT. Residues: CASSLTSGGRLTSTDTQYF.

The chain couples TRBV7-9 to TRBJ2-5; 9 bases line up with TRBD1. CDR3 size: 16 residues. Germline V CDR1 and CDR2: SEHNR, FQNEAQ (reference sequence). V was clipped by 1 base and J by 4 bases; unmatched bases: 7. For the CDR3, the DNA is TGTGCCAGCAGCTTAGTTGGATCGACAGGGGGAGAGACCCAGTACTTC. It codes for CASSLVGSTGGETQYF.

The chain uses TRBV20-1 and TRBJ1-4, with TRBD1 as a possible D gene (6 bases). The CDR3 is 12 amino acids. Germline CDR1 is DFQATT and CDR2 is SNEGSKA (reference sequence). The CDR3 region has the DNA TGCGGATTTCGGGGAGGGGGAGAAAAACTGTTTTTT. As protein: CGFRGGGEKLFF.

This chain joins TRBV3-1 and TRBJ2-5; D is tentatively TRBD1 or TRBD2 (5 bases each). The CDR3 runs 15 residues. CDR1 is LGHDT and CDR2 is YNNKEL in the germline V gene (reference sequence). Trimming left V 4 bases short and J 1 base short, with 13 bases between. In DNA, the CDR3 is TGTGCCAGCAGCCCCTTGAGGGGCCTCCAAGAGACCCAGTACTTC. Translating gives CASSPLRGLQETQYF.

The chain's CDR3 is CASSPWGPSGSGGPTDTQYF. CDR3 DNA: TGTGCCAGCAGCCCATGGGGTCCTAGCGGGAGTGGGGGTCCCACAGATACGCAGTATTTT. The rearrangement joins TRBV11-2 to TRBJ2-3; 10 positions match TRBD2. The V gene's germline CDR1 is SGHAT and CDR2 FQNNGV. With V trimmed by 5 bases and J by 2 bases, 19 bases remained unmatched. CDR3 length: 20 residues.

This clonotype came up a few times. CDR3 DNA sequence: TGTGCCAGCATCCCTTCAGTCCACACTGAAGCTTTCTTT. The encoded protein is CASIPSVHTEAFF. The V call is TRBV28, the J call TRBJ1-1; no clear D. Germline assignment: CDR1 MDHEN and CDR2 SYDVKM. The CDR3 runs 13 residues. Trimming pared 7 bases from V and 3 bases from J, leaving 12 bases between.

This clonotype was seen only a few times. This chain links TRBV3-1 with TRBJ2-7, with a tentative D call TRBD2 (5 bases). This CDR3 has 14 residues. Trimming left V 4 bases short and J 7 bases short, with 17 bases between. Germline V gene lookup returns CDR1 LGHDT and CDR2 YNNKEL (reference sequence). The CDR3 is CASSPRLLTFEQYF. CDR3 bases: TGTGCCAGCAGCCCGCGACTATTGACGTTTGAGCAGTACTTC.

This clonotype was detected ten times or more. The chain employs TRBV2 and TRBJ2-5; D tentatively reads TRBD1 or TRBD2 (5 bases each). The CDR3 has 13 residues. The V gene lost 7 bases and the J gene lost 4 bases, with 13 bases spanning the gap. Germline CDR1 is SNHLY and CDR2 is FYNNEI. For the CDR3, the DNA is TGTGCCAGCACTCGTACTAGGGGAGAGACCCAGTACTTC. Its protein product is CASTRTRGETQYF.

In this sample, this clonotype turned up a few times. This chain connects TRBV12-3 or TRBV12-4 to TRBJ2-7; TRBD2 might be the D (6 bases). Between the trimmed V and J ends, which lost 5 bases and 2 bases, there was a span of 13 bases. The CDR3 spans 14 residues. The CDR3: CASSETSNAYEQYF. The CDR3 DNA is TGTGCCAGCAGTGAGACTAGTAACGCCTACGAGCAGTACTTC.

This clonotype was detected only a few times. The chain employs TRBV6-2 or TRBV6-3 and TRBJ2-1; TRBD1 matches 8 bases. After removal of 4 bases from V and 12 bases from J, the junction contained 5 bases not matched to a gene. Germline V gene lookup returns CDR1 MNHEY and CDR2 SVGEGT. This CDR3 has 12 residues. The CDR3 DNA reads TGTGCCAGCAGTTGGGGGACAGGTTCGCAGTTCTTC. Translation: CASSWGTGSQFF.

The gene calls are TRBV2 and TRBJ2-1; D gene uncertain. Trimming stripped 8 bases from V and 6 bases from J, with 14 bases between. The CDR3 totals 13 residues. Looked up from germline, CDR1 is SNHLY and CDR2 is FYNNEI. CDR3 sequence: CASGSERFNEQFF. The CDR3 DNA follows: TGTGCCAGCGGGTCTGAGAGGTTCAATGAGCAGTTCTTC.

This clonotype was picked up a small number of times. The chain employs TRBV5-1 and TRBJ2-3; TRBD1 might be the D (5 bases). The length of the CDR3 is 13 residues. The V gene's germline CDR1 is SGHRS and CDR2 YFSETQ. Trimming stripped 2 bases from V and 8 bases from J, with 12 bases between. The CDR3 coding sequence is TGCGCCAGCAGCTTAATCAGGGAAGGTACGCAGTATTTT. Protein product: CASSLIREGTQYF.